These 20 T cell receptor beta chains originate from one sample sequenced in a study of technical replicates of blood from a handful of donors. Method: immunoSEQ multiplex PCR; TCRdb's copy keeps in-frame clones and lacks some. The top ten clones hold over 0.25% of a sample with some 89,000 clones, about 95% of them seen once. The sequenced sample was T cells isolated from PBMCs. All receptors come from a human donor in good health.

The chain links TRBV18 to TRBJ2-4; D not certain. Trimming pared 4 bases from V and 0 bases from J, leaving 10 bases between. Germline CDR1 reads KGHSH; CDR2 reads LQKENI. CDR3 size: 15 residues. The CDR3 reads CASSQTQLAKNIQYF. The CDR3 DNA follows: TGTGCCAGCTCACAGACACAACTAGCCAAAAACATTCAGTACTTC.

This clone was seen once. In nucleotides, the CDR3 is TGCGCCAGCTCCCAAACCCCTAGCGGGAAAGCTGAGACCCAGTACTTC. Protein sequence: CASSQTPSGKAETQYF. This sequence joins TRBV5-1 and TRBJ2-5; 9 bases line up with TRBD2. The germline CDR1 and CDR2 sequences are SGHRS and YFSETQ. The CDR3 is 16 amino acids. Trimming took 7 bases from V and 5 from J; bases not matched to a gene: 15.

The J gene is TRBJ1-1, the V gene TRBV28; 10 nucleotides match TRBD1. This CDR3 is built from 14 residues. After removal of 3 bases from V and 5 bases from J, the junction contained 3 bases not matched to a gene. Germline V gene data show CDR1 as MDHEN and CDR2 as SYDVKM. The chain's CDR3 is CASSFRQGATEAFF. The CDR3 nucleotides read TGTGCCAGCAGTTTCCGACAGGGGGCAACTGAAGCTTTCTTT.

V gene TRBV15 combines with J gene TRBJ1-4; the D gene is possibly TRBD1 (5 bases). The V and J ends lost 1 base and 5 bases respectively, with 8 bases between them. Looked up from germline, CDR1 is LNHNV and CDR2 is YYDKDF (reference sequence). This CDR3 is built from 14 residues. Written as DNA, the CDR3 is TGTGCCACCAGCAGAGGACAGAAGAATGAAAAACTGTTTTTT. It codes for CATSRGQKNEKLFF.

The CDR3 coding sequence is TGTGCCAGCAGCTACCAGCGGTCCGAGCAGTACTTC. The encoded protein is CASSYQRSEQYF. The rearrangement links TRBV28 to TRBJ2-7; tentatively, D is TRBD2 (5 bases). Deletions cut 6 bases from V and 6 bases from J, with 12 bases between. The germline gives CDR1 MDHEN, CDR2 SYDVKM. The CDR3 length is 12 residues.

The rearrangement joins TRBV28 to TRBJ2-1; tentative D call: TRBD1 (5 bases). CDR1 MDHEN and CDR2 SYDVKM come from the germline V gene. V lost 6 bases and J lost 12, with 15 bases in between. The CDR3 extends over 12 amino acids. CDR3 protein: CASSLGDRGQFF. CDR3 bases: TGTGCCAGCAGCCTGGGCGATAGGGGGCAGTTCTTC. The whole variable domain, filled in from reference TRBV28 and TRBJ2-1, reads DVKVTQSSRYLVKRTGEKVFLECVQDMDHENMFWYRQDPGLGLRLIYFSYDVKMKEKGDIPEGYSVSREKKERFSLILESASTNQTSMYLCASSLGDRGQFFGPGTRLTVL.

The V gene is TRBV11-1, the J gene TRBJ1-2; no reliable D call. The CDR3 is 16 amino acids. The V gene lost 5 bases and the J gene lost 6 bases, with 22 bases spanning the gap. The germline gives CDR1 SGHAT, CDR2 FQDESV (reference sequence). The CDR3 coding sequence is TGTGCCAGCAGCCGCACCGCAACAGCTATTTTCGATGGCTACACCTTC. Translated, it gives CASSRTATAIFDGYTF.

The chain has TRBV6-4 and TRBJ2-7; D may be TRBD1 (6 bases). V lost 4 bases to trimming and J lost 6 bases, with 13 bases between them. The CDR3 sequence is 13 residues long. Germline V CDR1 and CDR2: MRHNA, SNTAGT. The CDR3 region has the DNA TGTGCCAGCAGTGGGGACACTGGAGGCGAGCAGTACTTC. Its translation: CASSGDTGGEQYF.

The genes are TRBV5-6 and TRBJ2-1; TRBD1 is a possible D gene (5 bases). This CDR3 contains 13 residues. V lost 0 bases, J lost 10 bases, and 11 bases lay in between. Germline CDR1 reads SGHDT; CDR2 reads YYEEEE. CDR3 region: CASSLVRGYEQFF. The CDR3 DNA is TGTGCCAGCAGCTTGGTTAGGGGATACGAGCAGTTCTTC. Full variable domain (rest looked up from reference TRBV5-6 and TRBJ2-1): DAGVTQSPTHLIKTRGQQVTLRCSPKSGHDTVSWYQQALGQGPQFIFQYYEEEERQRGNFPDRFSGHQFPNYSSELNVNALLLGDSALYLCASSLVRGYEQFFGPGTRLTVL.

The chain carries TRBV6-5 and TRBJ2-7; the D gene is possibly TRBD1 (6 bases). V was trimmed by 0 bases and J by 3 bases, leaving 12 bases between them. Germline values: CDR1 MNHEY, CDR2 SVGAGI. This CDR3 has 15 amino acids. CDR3 coding DNA: TGTGCCAGCAGTTACTCAGGGGGTATGGACTACGAGCAGTACTTC. Residues: CASSYSGGMDYEQYF.

The chain couples TRBV19 to TRBJ1-1, with D uncertain. Germline-derived CDR1 and CDR2 are LNHDA and SQIVND (reference sequence). V lost 6 bases to trimming and J lost 1 base, with 9 bases between them. The CDR3 has 13 residues. In DNA, the CDR3 is TGTGCCAGTAGGTGGGCGTGGAACACTGAAGCTTTCTTT. Protein sequence: CASRWAWNTEAFF.

The chain links TRBV7-9 to TRBJ1-2; possibly TRBD1 for D (6 bases). Between the trimmed V and J ends, which lost 5 bases and 4 bases, there was a span of 20 bases. The CDR3 loop spans 16 amino acids. The germline V gene encodes CDR1 SEHNR and CDR2 FQNEAQ (reference sequence). In DNA, the CDR3 is TGTGCCAGCAGCCCTAATTACGACAGGCCCTTCTATGGCTACACCTTC. Encoded protein: CASSPNYDRPFYGYTF.

The rearrangement uses TRBV6-1 and TRBJ2-3; no clear D. V lost 7 bases, J lost 3 bases, and 11 bases lay in between. CDR3 length: 13 amino acids. Germline loops: CDR1 MNHNS, CDR2 SASEGT. The CDR3 spells CASTQSPTDTQYF. The CDR3, as DNA: TGTGCCAGCACTCAGTCCCCGACAGATACGCAGTATTTT.

The J gene is TRBJ1-5, the V gene TRBV5-4; 8 nucleotides align to TRBD1. This CDR3 spans 14 amino acids. Germline lookup yields CDR1 SGHNT and CDR2 YYREEE (reference sequence). Trimming took 3 bases from V and 10 from J; bases not matched to a gene: 9. The CDR3 here is CASSSDRGYSPQHF. CDR3 bases: TGTGCCAGCAGCTCTGACAGGGGATATTCTCCCCAGCATTTT.

The chain carries TRBV11-3 and TRBJ2-1; 9 bases are a match to TRBD2. This CDR3 is built from 16 residues. Per the germline V gene, CDR1 is SGHNT and CDR2 is YENEEA. V trimming: 2 bases; J trimming: 6 bases; junction bases outside the gene matches: 8. The CDR3 bases are TGTGCCAGCAGCTTATTGGAGCGGGAGGTTTTCAATGAGCAGTTCTTC. Translation gives CASSLLEREVFNEQFF.

The V and J genes are TRBV9 and TRBJ2-1; maybe TRBD1 (7 bases). Trimming removed 4 bases from V and 4 bases from J, with 27 bases in between. Germline V CDR1 and CDR2: SGDLS, YYNGEE. This CDR3 spans 19 amino acids. The CDR3 coding sequence is TGTGCCAGCAGCCCACCCGAAAGGGGGCCGCGACTAGAGTACAATGAGCAGTTCTTC. This encodes CASSPPERGPRLEYNEQFF.

The chain carries TRBV27 and TRBJ2-7; D might be TRBD2 (5 bases). Trimming removed 4 bases from V and 1 base from J, with 14 bases in between. The CDR3 runs 15 residues. The germline V gene encodes CDR1 MNHEY and CDR2 SMNVEV (reference sequence). The CDR3 reads CASSSITGTSYEQYF. CDR3 in DNA: TGTGCCAGCAGTTCTATTACGGGAACTTCCTACGAGCAGTACTTC.

The rearrangement joins TRBV6-1 to TRBJ1-1; the D gene is possibly TRBD1 (5 bases). Germline loops: CDR1 MNHNS, CDR2 SASEGT. Trimming removed 6 bases at V and 2 bases at J, with 10 bases between. The CDR3 contains 13 residues. CDR3 DNA: TGTGCCAGCAGGTCCAGGGTTAACACTGAAGCTTTCTTT. It specifies CASRSRVNTEAFF.

J is TRBJ2-7 and V is TRBV5-6; 8 bases map to TRBD2. Germline-derived CDR1 and CDR2 are SGHDT and YYEEEE. The CDR3 is 19 amino acids. V lost 2 bases to trimming and J lost 2 bases; unmatched junction nucleotides: 18. The CDR3 bases are TGTGCCAGCAGCTTCTCTGTGGGTTTAGCGGGACTAATCACCTACGAGCAGTACTTC. It codes for CASSFSVGLAGLITYEQYF. Variable domain in full (rest from reference TRBV5-6 and TRBJ2-7): DAGVTQSPTHLIKTRGQQVTLRCSPKSGHDTVSWYQQALGQGPQFIFQYYEEEERQRGNFPDRFSGHQFPNYSSELNVNALLLGDSALYLCASSFSVGLAGLITYEQYFGPGTRLTVT.

The rearrangement links TRBV5-1 to TRBJ1-1; D is uncertain. Per the germline V gene, CDR1 is SGHRS and CDR2 is YFSETQ. V was pared by 0 bases and J by 1 base, with 13 bases between. The CDR3 runs 16 residues. The DNA for the CDR3 is TGCGCCAGCAGCTTGGATCTTCAGGCGACGAACACTGAAGCTTTCTTT. Translation gives CASSLDLQATNTEAFF.